The clone carrying this T cell receptor (beta chain) was counted only a few times. What it binds is unknown. This table comes from immunoSEQ multiplex PCR, and its TCRdb copy is limited to in-frame clones, with some not included. The table includes 100,000 to 150,000 clones, 90% detected once. The record originates from a study of T cell responses to AZD1222 COVID-19 vaccine. Study-wide results and limits: Only a handful of AZD1222 recipients, several in all, had baseline seropositivity.

Germline lookup yields CDR1 SGHRS and CDR2 YFSETQ. This CDR3 is 13 amino acids long. V dropped 4 bases and J dropped 8 bases, with 12 bases sitting between them. This chain joins TRBV5-1 and TRBJ1-4; the D is unclear. The TCR originated in an adult in good health. Sequenced here: peripheral blood, sampled on day 0 of AZD1222 vaccination. The CDR3 spells CASSRGGGEKLFF. CDR3 nucleotides: TGCGCCAGCAGCCGGGGTGGCGGGGAAAAACTGTTTTTT.